Each of the 28 T cell receptor beta chains below was sequenced from the same sample in a study of cytomegalovirus exposure and HLA in healthy donors. The PCR made use of 60 Vbeta and 13 Jbeta primers. Assay used: immunoSEQ multiplex PCR; TCRdb lists only in-frame clones, some missing. Its clone listing holds more than 200,000 clones. What was sequenced was PBMCs. All receptors come from a woman younger than 45 in good health and CMV-seropositive.

The V and J genes are TRBV2 and TRBJ2-1, with TRBD1 as a possible D gene (7 bases). The V and J ends lost 7 bases and 7 bases respectively, with 20 bases between them. Germline loops: CDR1 SNHLY, CDR2 FYNNEI. This CDR3 contains 15 residues. In DNA form, the CDR3 reads TGTGCCAGCAACTACAGGGGAGGAAATTCGAATGAGCAGTTCTTC. Translating gives CASNYRGGNSNEQFF. The whole variable domain, filled in from reference TRBV2 and TRBJ2-1, reads EPEVTQTPSHQVTQMGQEVILRCVPISNHLYFYWYRQILGQKVEFLVSFYNNEISEKSEIFDDQFSVERPDGSNFTLKIRSTKLEDSAMYFCASNYRGGNSNEQFFGPGTRLTVL.

V and J are TRBV30 and TRBJ2-2, with 7 bases fitting TRBD2. Per germline, CDR1 GTSNPN and CDR2 SVGIG (reference sequence). Unmatched junction bases numbered 10, after V lost 3 bases and J lost 3 bases. The CDR3 loop spans 16 amino acids. The CDR3 sequence: CAWSQRLAVHTGELFF. The CDR3 DNA reads as TGTGCCTGGAGCCAACGCCTAGCGGTCCACACCGGGGAGCTGTTTTTT.

The rearrangement links TRBV19 to TRBJ2-5; the match to TRBD2 covers 7 bases. Trimming took 6 bases from V and 0 from J; bases not matched to a gene: 1. Per the germline V gene, CDR1 is LNHDA and CDR2 is SQIVND (reference sequence). The CDR3 is 13 residues long. CDR3 nucleotide sequence: TGTGCCAGTAGCACTAGCGACCAAGAGACCCAGTACTTC. It translates to CASSTSDQETQYF.

The chain links TRBV5-4 to TRBJ1-2; 11 nucleotides align to TRBD1. The CDR3 runs to 15 residues. V lost 3 bases, J lost 4 bases, and 5 bases stayed unmatched. Germline V gives CDR1 SGHNT, CDR2 YYREEE (reference sequence). This chain's CDR3 is CASSSGQGEGYGYTF. DNA of the CDR3: TGTGCCAGCAGCTCGGGACAGGGGGAGGGCTATGGCTACACCTTC.

The genes are TRBV28 and TRBJ2-3; tentative D call: TRBD2 (5 bases). Between the trimmed V and J ends, which lost 7 bases and 2 bases, there was a span of 16 bases. The germline V gene encodes CDR1 MDHEN and CDR2 SYDVKM. The CDR3 contains 15 residues. The CDR3 protein is CASILGLSTTDTQYF. CDR3 in DNA: TGTGCCAGCATCCTCGGACTCTCTACCACAGATACGCAGTATTTT.

The chain employs TRBV10-1 and TRBJ2-5; TRBD1 agrees at 7 bases. The end of the DNA fits TRBJ2-7 better, so the J call may be wrong. Germline CDR1 reads WNHNN; CDR2 reads SYGVQD (reference sequence). The CDR3 covers 15 residues. The CDR3 DNA sequence: TGCGCCAGCGGAGTTACCGGGGACAGCCTCTACGAGCAGTACTTC. As protein: CASGVTGDSLYEQYF.

The chain uses TRBV19 and TRBJ2-7, with 10 bases fitting TRBD1. Germline CDR1 and CDR2: LNHDA and SQIVND (reference sequence). V trimming: 3 bases; J trimming: 0 bases; junction bases outside the gene matches: 5. CDR3 size: 16 residues. CDR3 nucleotide sequence: TGTGCCAGTAGTATGGGCGGACAGGGGGGCTCCTACGAGCAGTACTTC. It yields the protein CASSMGGQGGSYEQYF.

The V call is TRBV30, the J call TRBJ2-3; 9 bases map to TRBD2. This CDR3 is built from 21 residues. Germline V gives CDR1 GTSNPN, CDR2 SVGIG (reference sequence). V gave up 4 bases and J gave up 0 bases; unmatched junction bases: 23. CDR3 in amino acids: CAWITGPFCGGVVTSTDTQYF. The CDR3, as DNA: TGTGCCTGGATTACTGGACCCTTTTGCGGGGGGGTAGTTACTAGCACAGATACGCAGTATTTT.

The chain carries TRBV5-4 and TRBJ2-2; 10 bases are a match to TRBD2. J lost 4 bases, V lost 4 bases, and 4 bases had no gene match. Per the germline V gene, CDR1 is SGHNT and CDR2 is YYREEE (reference sequence). The CDR3 is made up of 15 amino acids. This chain's CDR3 is CASSKAGGFTGELFF. CDR3 DNA: TGTGCCAGCAGCAAAGCGGGGGGGTTCACCGGGGAGCTGTTTTTT. Based on the CDR3 plus reference TRBV5-4 and TRBJ2-2, the full variable domain is ETGVTQSPTHLIKTRGQQVTLRCSSQSGHNTVSWYQQALGQGPQFIFQYYREEENGRGNFPPRFSGLQFPNYSSELNVNALELDDSALYLCASSKAGGFTGELFFGEGSRLTVL.

Here the CDR3 DNA reads TGCGCCAGCAGCTCCCTGGACAGGGCCCTCCAAGAGACCCAGTACTTC. This sequence encodes CASSSLDRALQETQYF. The genes are TRBV5-1 and TRBJ2-5; 8 bases map to TRBD1. Germline V gene lookup returns CDR1 SGHRS and CDR2 YFSETQ. V trimming: 3 bases; J trimming: 1 base; junction bases outside the gene matches: 8. There are 16 residues in the CDR3.

This chain uses TRBV15 with TRBJ2-3; 7 positions agree with TRBD2. The CDR3 spans 16 residues. The germline CDR1 and CDR2 sequences are LNHNV and YYDKDF (reference sequence). Trimming removed 0 bases from V and 1 base from J; junction bases left unmatched: 4. CDR3 sequence: CATSRESGLGTDTQYF. CDR3 in DNA: TGTGCCACCAGCAGAGAGTCAGGACTAGGCACAGATACGCAGTATTTT.

This sequence joins TRBV5-3 and TRBJ2-2; D remains unclear. TRBV5-3 is designated an ORF whose function remains uncertain. V lost 0 bases and J 6 bases, leaving 12 bases between the germline ends. CDR3 length: 15 residues. This chain's CDR3 is CARSLARFRAGELFF. DNA of the CDR3: TGTGCCAGAAGCTTGGCCCGTTTCCGCGCCGGGGAGCTGTTTTTT.

This chain connects TRBV10-1 to TRBJ2-1; TRBD2 agrees at 7 bases. Germline V gene sequence: CDR1 WNHNN, CDR2 SYGVQD (reference sequence). J lost 7 bases, V lost 4 bases, and 7 bases had no gene match. The CDR3 is made up of 14 amino acids. CDR3 protein: CASSAGGRRNEQFF. The CDR3 nucleotides are TGCGCCAGCAGTGCGGGGGGACGGAGGAATGAGCAGTTCTTC.

The rearrangement links TRBV5-1 to TRBJ2-1, with 11 bases that match TRBD1. The V gene's germline CDR1 is SGHRS and CDR2 YFSETQ. V dropped 5 bases and J dropped 7; count of bases not matched to a gene: 11. This CDR3 contains 16 residues. CDR3 nucleotide sequence: TGCGCCAGCAGTTACGACCCCGGGACAGGGGGAAATGAGCAGTTCTTC. Protein product: CASSYDPGTGGNEQFF.

Comments on this clone: Other DNA variants within this sample encode the same CDR3. The genes are TRBV6-5 and TRBJ1-2; a possible D gene is TRBD1 (6 bases). Germline V lookup: CDR1 MNHEY, CDR2 SVGAGI. V was clipped by 6 bases and J by 1 base, with 9 bases between them. The CDR3 has 13 amino acids. Here the CDR3 reads CASRTDSNYGYTF. The CDR3 coding sequence is TGTGCCAGCAGGACGGACAGTAACTATGGCTACACCTTC.

The chain uses TRBV6-6 and TRBJ1-5; D call uncertain. Trimming cost V 3 bases and J 4 bases, with 10 bases left between them. CDR1 is MNHNY, CDR2 SVGAGI, per germline (reference sequence). The CDR3 runs 14 residues. In nucleotides, the CDR3 is TGTGCCAGCAGTTATCGCGGGCGGAATCAGCCCCAGCATTTT. It codes for CASSYRGRNQPQHF.

V and J are TRBV6-5 and TRBJ2-7, with D tentatively TRBD2 (6 bases). Trimming pared 2 bases from V and 0 bases from J, leaving 14 bases between. The CDR3 is 16 residues long. Germline lookup yields CDR1 MNHEY and CDR2 SVGAGI. The DNA for the CDR3 is TGTGCCAGCAGTTACGACAGTCTAGCGTCCTCCTACGAGCAGTACTTC. Encoded protein: CASSYDSLASSYEQYF.

The J gene is TRBJ2-1, the V gene TRBV13, with 10 bases identical to TRBD2. The CDR3 is 18 residues long. The junction had 12 bases not matched to a gene; V was cut back by 4 bases and J by 3 bases. Germline assignment: CDR1 PRHDT and CDR2 FYEKMQ (reference sequence). The CDR3 DNA sequence: TGTGCCAGCAGCTCCAGATCTAGCGGGGGCTACCTCTACAATGAGCAGTTCTTC. Translation gives CASSSRSSGGYLYNEQFF.

The chain couples TRBV4-1 to TRBJ1-3, with 10 nucleotides matching TRBD1. The CDR3 is 20 amino acids. V gave up 0 bases and J gave up 1 base; unmatched junction bases: 12. Germline V CDR1 and CDR2: MGHRA, YSYEKL. The CDR3 DNA follows: TGCGCCAGCAGCCAAGATCGGGTGTGGGGACAGGGGTTATCTGGAAACACCATATATTTT. Its protein product is CASSQDRVWGQGLSGNTIYF.

J is TRBJ1-6 and V is TRBV27; D not resolved. The CDR3 totals 15 residues. The germline V gene has CDR1 MNHEY and CDR2 SMNVEV (reference sequence). V lost 3 bases to trimming and J lost 5 bases, with 11 bases between them. As DNA, the CDR3 is TGTGCCAGCAGTTTTGAGGGAGGGCATAATTCACCCCTCCACTTT. This gives the protein CASSFEGGHNSPLHF.

The V gene is TRBV5-4, the J gene TRBJ1-1; D is unresolved. The V and J ends lost 5 bases and 5 bases respectively, with 13 bases between them. The V gene's germline CDR1 is SGHNT and CDR2 YYREEE (reference sequence). There are 13 residues in the CDR3. The CDR3, as DNA: TGTGCCAGCAGTCGAGGTTTGCGGACTGAAGCTTTCTTT. It translates to CASSRGLRTEAFF.

This sequence joins TRBV5-1 and TRBJ1-2; 9 nucleotides line up with TRBD1. This CDR3 is built from 17 residues. Trimming cost V 4 bases and J 0 bases; bases outside gene matches: 10. CDR1 and CDR2 from the germline V gene are SGHRS and YFSETQ. The CDR3 sequence: CASSPYRGLGANYGYTF. CDR3 DNA sequence: TGCGCCAGCAGCCCATACAGGGGGCTAGGAGCTAACTATGGCTACACCTTC.

The J gene is TRBJ2-7, the V gene TRBV28, with D possibly TRBD2 on 5 matching bases. The ends were cut back, 2 bases at V and 3 bases at J, with 14 bases in the middle. CDR1 MDHEN and CDR2 SYDVKM come from the germline V gene. This CDR3 has 15 amino acids. The DNA for the CDR3 is TGTGCCAGCAGTTTAGTAGCTAGCAGACTCTACGAGCAGTACTTC. This translates into CASSLVASRLYEQYF.

The chain carries TRBV4-1 and TRBJ2-1; D ambiguous. The CDR3 has 12 residues. V shed 4 bases and J shed 8 bases, with 9 bases lying between them. CDR1 is MGHRA, CDR2 YSYEKL, per germline. This CDR3 is CASSLSLDEQFF. In DNA form, the CDR3 reads TGCGCCAGCAGCCTTTCACTCGATGAGCAGTTCTTC.

This chain connects TRBV5-4 to TRBJ2-7, with a weak D call TRBD2 (8 bases). V lost 4 bases and J 4 bases, leaving 18 bases between the germline ends. CDR1 SGHNT and CDR2 YYREEE come from the germline V gene (reference sequence). The CDR3 is made up of 15 amino acids. In nucleotides, the CDR3 is TGTGCCAGCAGCCGTCGGGGGGGACAGCCGTACGAGCAGTACTTC. This encodes CASSRRGGQPYEQYF.

The chain carries TRBV9 and TRBJ2-7, with 11 bases lining up with TRBD2. Matching the DNA end better, TRBJ2-5 makes the J call doubtful. The V gene's germline CDR1 is SGDLS and CDR2 YYNGEE. There are 16 residues in the CDR3. Here the CDR3 DNA reads TGTGCCAGCAGCCCTTATCTAGCGGGAGGAGGGGAGACCCAGTACTTC. Translating it yields CASSPYLAGGGETQYF.

The chain employs TRBV19 and TRBJ1-4; 8 bases fit TRBD1. J lost 3 bases, V lost 7 bases, and 4 bases had no gene match. The CDR3 length is 14 residues. CDR1 is LNHDA, CDR2 SQIVND, per germline (reference sequence). In DNA form, the CDR3 reads TGTGCCAGTATCTTACAGGGGGCTAATGAAAAACTGTTTTTT. This translates into CASILQGANEKLFF.

V usage is TRBV19 and J usage is TRBJ1-2, with 8 bases aligning to TRBD1. This CDR3 is built from 12 residues. Trimming cost V 6 bases and J 8 bases; bases outside gene matches: 5. The V gene's germline CDR1 is LNHDA and CDR2 SQIVND (reference sequence). The CDR3, as DNA: TGTGCCAGTAGACCTCGACAGGGGGGCTACACCTTC. Translation gives CASRPRQGGYTF.